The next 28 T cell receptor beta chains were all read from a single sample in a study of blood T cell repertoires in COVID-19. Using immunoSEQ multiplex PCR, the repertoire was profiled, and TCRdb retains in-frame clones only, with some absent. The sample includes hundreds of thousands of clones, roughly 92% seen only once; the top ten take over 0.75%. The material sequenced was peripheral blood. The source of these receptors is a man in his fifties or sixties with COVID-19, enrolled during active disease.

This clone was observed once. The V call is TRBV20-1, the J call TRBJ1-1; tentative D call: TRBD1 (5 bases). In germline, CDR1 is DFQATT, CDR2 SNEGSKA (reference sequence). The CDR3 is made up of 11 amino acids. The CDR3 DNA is TGCAGAGCCTACCAGGGTACTGAAGCTTTCTTT. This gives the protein CRAYQGTEAFF.

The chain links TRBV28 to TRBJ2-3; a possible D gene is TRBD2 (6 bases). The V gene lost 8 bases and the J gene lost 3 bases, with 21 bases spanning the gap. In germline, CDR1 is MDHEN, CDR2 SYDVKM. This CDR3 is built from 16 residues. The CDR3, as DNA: TGTGCCAGCGAAGGGCGGGAATGGGTTTGGACAGATACGCAGTATTTT. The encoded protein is CASEGREWVWTDTQYF.

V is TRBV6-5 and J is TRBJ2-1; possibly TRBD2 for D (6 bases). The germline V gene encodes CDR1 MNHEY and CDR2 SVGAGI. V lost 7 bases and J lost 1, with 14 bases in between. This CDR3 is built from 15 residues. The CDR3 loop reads CASTRGSGSYNEQFF. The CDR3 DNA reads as TGTGCCAGCACCCGGGGGTCGGGGTCCTACAATGAGCAGTTCTTC.

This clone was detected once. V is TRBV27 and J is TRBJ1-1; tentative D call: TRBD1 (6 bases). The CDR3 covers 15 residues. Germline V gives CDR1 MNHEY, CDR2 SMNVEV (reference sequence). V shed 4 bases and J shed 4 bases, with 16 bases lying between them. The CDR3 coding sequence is TGTGCCAGCAGTTCCCGACAGGCCTCTCTCACTGAAGCTTTCTTT. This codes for CASSSRQASLTEAFF.

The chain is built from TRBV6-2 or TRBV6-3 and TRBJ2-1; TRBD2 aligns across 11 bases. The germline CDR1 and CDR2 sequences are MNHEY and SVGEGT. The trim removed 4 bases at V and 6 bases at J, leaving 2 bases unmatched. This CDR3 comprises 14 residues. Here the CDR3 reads CASSFGTSGNEQFF. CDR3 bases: TGTGCCAGCAGTTTCGGGACTAGCGGCAATGAGCAGTTCTTC.

The CDR3 is CACKQAPNTEAFF. CDR3 DNA: TGTGCCTGTAAACAGGCGCCGAACACTGAAGCTTTCTTT. V usage is TRBV30 and J usage is TRBJ1-1; TRBD1 is a possible D gene (5 bases). V was cut by 6 bases and J by 1 base, with 12 bases left in between. This CDR3 region has 13 residues. Germline CDR1 GTSNPN, CDR2 SVGIG (reference sequence).

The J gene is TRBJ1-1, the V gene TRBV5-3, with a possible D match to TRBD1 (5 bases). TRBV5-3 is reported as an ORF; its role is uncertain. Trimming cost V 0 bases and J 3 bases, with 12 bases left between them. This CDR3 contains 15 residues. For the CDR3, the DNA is TGTGCCAGAAGCTTGGAGGGGTCGGGGGACACTGAAGCTTTCTTT. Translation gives CARSLEGSGDTEAFF.

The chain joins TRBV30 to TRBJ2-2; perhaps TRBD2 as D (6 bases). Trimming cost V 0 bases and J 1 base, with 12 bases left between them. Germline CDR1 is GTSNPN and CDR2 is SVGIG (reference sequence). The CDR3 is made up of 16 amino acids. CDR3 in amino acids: CAWSVPQRVNTGELFF. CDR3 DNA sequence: TGTGCCTGGAGTGTACCGCAGCGGGTGAACACCGGGGAGCTGTTTTTT.

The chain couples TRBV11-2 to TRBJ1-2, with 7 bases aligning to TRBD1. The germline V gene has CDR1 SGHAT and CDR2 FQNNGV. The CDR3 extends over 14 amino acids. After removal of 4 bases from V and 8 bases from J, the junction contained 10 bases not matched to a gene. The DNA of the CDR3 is TGTGCCAGCAGCTCCCAAGTGACAGGGCTAGGCTACACCTTC. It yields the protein CASSSQVTGLGYTF.

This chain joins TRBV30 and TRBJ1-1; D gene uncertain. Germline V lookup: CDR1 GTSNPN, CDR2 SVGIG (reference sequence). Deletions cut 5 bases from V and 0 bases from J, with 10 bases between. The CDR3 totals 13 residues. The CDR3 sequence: CAWARSLNTEAFF. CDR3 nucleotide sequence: TGTGCCTGGGCACGGTCCCTGAACACTGAAGCTTTCTTT.

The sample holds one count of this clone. CDR3 bases: TGCGCCACACAGGACAGGGAGCCGACACACGATGAGCAGTTCTTC. As protein: CATQDREPTHDEQFF. The chain combines TRBV4-1 with TRBJ2-1; 8 nucleotides agree with TRBD1. There are 15 residues in the CDR3. Unmatched junction bases numbered 16, after V lost 10 bases and J lost 8 bases. Germline CDR1 reads MGHRA; CDR2 reads YSYEKL.

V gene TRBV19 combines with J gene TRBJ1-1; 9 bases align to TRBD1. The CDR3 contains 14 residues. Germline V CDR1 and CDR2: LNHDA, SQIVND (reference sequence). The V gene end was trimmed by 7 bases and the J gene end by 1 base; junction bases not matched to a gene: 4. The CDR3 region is CASTSDRGNTEAFF. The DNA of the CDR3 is TGTGCCAGTACCTCGGACAGGGGGAACACTGAAGCTTTCTTT.

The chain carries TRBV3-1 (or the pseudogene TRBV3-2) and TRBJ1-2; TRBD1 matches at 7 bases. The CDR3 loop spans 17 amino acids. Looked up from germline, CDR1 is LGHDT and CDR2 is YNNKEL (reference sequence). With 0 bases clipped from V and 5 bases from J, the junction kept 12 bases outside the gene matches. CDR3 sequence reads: CASSQDKTGWEGYGYTF. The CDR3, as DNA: TGTGCCAGCAGCCAAGATAAGACAGGGTGGGAAGGTTATGGCTACACCTTC.

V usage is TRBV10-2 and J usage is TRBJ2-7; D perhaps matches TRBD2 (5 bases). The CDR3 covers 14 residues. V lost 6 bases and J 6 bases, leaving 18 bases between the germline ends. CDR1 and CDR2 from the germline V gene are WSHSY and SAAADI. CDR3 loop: CASRYRGLKGEQYF. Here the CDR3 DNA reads TGCGCCAGCAGATATCGGGGATTAAAGGGCGAGCAGTACTTC.

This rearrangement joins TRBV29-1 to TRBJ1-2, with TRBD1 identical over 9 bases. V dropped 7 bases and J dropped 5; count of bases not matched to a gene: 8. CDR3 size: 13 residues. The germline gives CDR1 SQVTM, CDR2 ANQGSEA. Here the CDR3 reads CSAGDREGYGYTF. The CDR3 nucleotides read TGCAGCGCCGGGGACAGGGAGGGATATGGCTACACCTTC.

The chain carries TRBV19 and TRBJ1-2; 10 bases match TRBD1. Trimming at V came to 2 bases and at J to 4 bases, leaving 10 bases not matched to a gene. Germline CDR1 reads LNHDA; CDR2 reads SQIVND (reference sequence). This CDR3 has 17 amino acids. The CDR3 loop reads CASSITAGQGDGYGYTF. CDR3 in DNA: TGTGCCAGTAGTATAACGGCTGGACAGGGGGACGGCTATGGCTACACCTTC.

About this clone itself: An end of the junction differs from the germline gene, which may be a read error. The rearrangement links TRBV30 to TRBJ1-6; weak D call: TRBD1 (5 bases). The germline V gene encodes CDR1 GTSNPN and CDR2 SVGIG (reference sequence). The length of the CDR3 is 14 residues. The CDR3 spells CAWSTGGIGTQTRF. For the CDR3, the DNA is TGTGCCTGGAGTACGGGGGGGATCGGGACCCAGACACGTTTT.

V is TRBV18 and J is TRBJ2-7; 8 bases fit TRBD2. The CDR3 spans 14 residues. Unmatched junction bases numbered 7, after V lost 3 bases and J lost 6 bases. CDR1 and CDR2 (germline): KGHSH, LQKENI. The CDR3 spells CASSPGGGIREQYF. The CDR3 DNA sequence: TGTGCCAGCTCACCCGGGGGGGGGATCCGCGAGCAGTACTTC.

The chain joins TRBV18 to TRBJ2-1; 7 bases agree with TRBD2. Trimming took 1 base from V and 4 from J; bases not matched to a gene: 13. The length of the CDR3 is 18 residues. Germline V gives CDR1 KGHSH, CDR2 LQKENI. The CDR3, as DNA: TGTGCCAGCTCACCACTACCTTCTCTTGGGGAGGGATACAATGAGCAGTTCTTC. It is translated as CASSPLPSLGEGYNEQFF.

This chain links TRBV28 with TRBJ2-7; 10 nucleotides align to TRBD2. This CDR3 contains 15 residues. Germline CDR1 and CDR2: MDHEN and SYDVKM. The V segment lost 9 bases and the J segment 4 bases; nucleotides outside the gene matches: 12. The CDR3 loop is CASSSGSVRGYEQYF. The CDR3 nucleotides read TGTGCCAGTTCTAGCGGGAGTGTTCGGGGATACGAGCAGTACTTC.

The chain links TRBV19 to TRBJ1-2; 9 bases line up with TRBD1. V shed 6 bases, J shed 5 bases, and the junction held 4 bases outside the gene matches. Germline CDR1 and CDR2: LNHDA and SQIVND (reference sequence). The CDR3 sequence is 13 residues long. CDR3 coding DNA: TGTGCCAGTAGATGGGACAGGGAGTATGGCTACACCTTC. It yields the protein CASRWDREYGYTF.

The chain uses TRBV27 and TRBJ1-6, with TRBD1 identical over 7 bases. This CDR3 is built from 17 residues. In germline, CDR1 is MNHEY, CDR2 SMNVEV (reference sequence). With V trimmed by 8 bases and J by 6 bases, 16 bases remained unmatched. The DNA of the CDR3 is TGTGCCAGCGGATCCTCCCCGCGGGGACAGAGTAATTCACCCCTCCACTTT. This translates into CASGSSPRGQSNSPLHF.

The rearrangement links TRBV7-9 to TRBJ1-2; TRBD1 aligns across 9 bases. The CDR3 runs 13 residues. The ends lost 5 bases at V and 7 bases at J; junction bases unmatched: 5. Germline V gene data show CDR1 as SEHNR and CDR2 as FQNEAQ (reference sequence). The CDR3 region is CASSAGTGFGYTF. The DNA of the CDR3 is TGTGCCAGCAGCGCCGGGACAGGGTTTGGCTACACCTTC.

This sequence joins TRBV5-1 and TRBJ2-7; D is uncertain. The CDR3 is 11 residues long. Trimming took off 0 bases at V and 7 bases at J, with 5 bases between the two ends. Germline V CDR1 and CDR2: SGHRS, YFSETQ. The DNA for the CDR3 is TGCGCCAGCAGCTTGGTCGGTGAGCAGTACTTC. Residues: CASSLVGEQYF.

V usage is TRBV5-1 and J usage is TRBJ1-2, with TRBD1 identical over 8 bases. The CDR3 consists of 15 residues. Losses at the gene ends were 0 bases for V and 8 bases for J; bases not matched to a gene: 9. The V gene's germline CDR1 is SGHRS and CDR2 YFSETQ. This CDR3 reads CASSLAGTGFRGYTF. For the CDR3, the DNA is TGCGCCAGCAGCTTGGCCGGGACAGGATTTCGAGGCTACACCTTC.

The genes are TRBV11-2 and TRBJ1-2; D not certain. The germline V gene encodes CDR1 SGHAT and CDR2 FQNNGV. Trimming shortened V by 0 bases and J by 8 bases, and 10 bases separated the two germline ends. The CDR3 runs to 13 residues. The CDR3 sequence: CASSLDRAGGYTF. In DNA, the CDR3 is TGTGCCAGCAGCTTAGACCGGGCGGGGGGCTACACCTTC.

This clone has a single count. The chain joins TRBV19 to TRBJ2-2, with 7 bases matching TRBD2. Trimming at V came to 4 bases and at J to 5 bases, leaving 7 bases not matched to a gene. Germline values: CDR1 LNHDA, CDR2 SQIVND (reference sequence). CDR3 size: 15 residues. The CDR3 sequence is CASSRAGVRTGELFF. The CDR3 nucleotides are TGTGCCAGTAGTAGGGCGGGGGTCAGGACCGGGGAGCTGTTTTTT.

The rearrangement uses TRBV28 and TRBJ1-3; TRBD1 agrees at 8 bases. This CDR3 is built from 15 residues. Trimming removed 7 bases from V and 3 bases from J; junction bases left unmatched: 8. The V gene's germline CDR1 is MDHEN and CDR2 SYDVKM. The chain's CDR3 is CASTTPDRVGNTIYF. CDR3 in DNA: TGTGCCAGCACCACGCCGGACAGGGTTGGAAACACCATATATTTT.